The clone carrying this TCR beta chain was detected once. Clones were sequenced by immunoSEQ multiplex PCR, and TCRdb holds only the in-frame ones, with some missing. The sample includes under 70,000 clones, 94% seen only once; the top ten take about 6.5%. These data originate in a study of human thymus T cells. Germline V gene lookup returns CDR1 SGHRS and CDR2 YFSETQ. This CDR3 region has 14 residues. Trimming took off 2 bases at V and 5 bases at J, with 14 bases between the two ends. This receptor was obtained from a boy younger than two with a congenital heart defect but otherwise immunologically healthy. The J gene is TRBJ2-7, the V gene TRBV5-1, with D possibly called TRBD1 or TRBD2 (5 bases each). Source material: blood. CDR3 in DNA: TGCGCCAGCAGCTTTGGTGCCCAGGGAGACGAGCAGTACTTC. It is translated as CASSFGAQGDEQYF.